Shown below are 13 T cell receptor beta chains from a single sample sequenced in a study of blood T cell repertoires in COVID-19. This table comes from immunoSEQ multiplex PCR, and its TCRdb copy is limited to in-frame clones, with some not included. The sample carries about 73,000 clones, 80% to 85% recorded once. Sequencing was performed on peripheral blood. Receptors originate from a human donor in a cohort sampled during active COVID-19.

In DNA, the CDR3 is TGTGCCAGCAGTCCTAATGGGGGGGCCGCCGGGGAGCTGTTTTTT. This gives the protein CASSPNGGAAGELFF. The chain uses TRBV27 and TRBJ2-2; D is possibly TRBD2 (7 bases). CDR1 and CDR2 (germline): MNHEY, SMNVEV (reference sequence). The CDR3 loop spans 15 amino acids. V was clipped by 5 bases and J by 6 bases, with 16 bases between them.

V usage is TRBV5-6 and J usage is TRBJ2-7; maybe TRBD2 (6 bases). Trimming left V 2 bases short and J 2 bases short, with 17 bases between. CDR1 and CDR2 (germline): SGHDT, YYEEEE. The CDR3 extends over 16 amino acids. The chain's CDR3 is CASSFSRGISPYEQYF. CDR3 DNA: TGTGCCAGCAGCTTTAGTCGGGGGATTTCGCCCTACGAGCAGTACTTC.

The sample holds one count of this clone. The chain combines TRBV6-1 with TRBJ1-5; D remains ambiguous. The V gene lost 0 bases and the J gene lost 5 bases, with 8 bases spanning the gap. This CDR3 is 14 amino acids long. Germline CDR1 and CDR2: MNHNS and SASEGT. CDR3 sequence (DNA): TGTGCCAGCAGTGAAGCGCGTATGTATCAGCCCCAGCATTTT. The encoded protein is CASSEARMYQPQHF.

The chain has TRBV5-4 and TRBJ2-3; 9 bases agree with TRBD2. V gave up 4 bases and J gave up 5 bases; unmatched junction bases: 8. This CDR3 is built from 15 residues. CDR1 is SGHNT and CDR2 is YYREEE in the germline V gene (reference sequence). In DNA form, the CDR3 reads TGTGCCAGCAGCCCGCAGCGGGGGGCGATAGATACGCAGTATTTT. Amino acids: CASSPQRGAIDTQYF.

The chain carries TRBV2 and TRBJ1-2; perhaps TRBD1 as D (5 bases). Germline V gene sequence: CDR1 SNHLY, CDR2 FYNNEI. The CDR3 spans 18 residues. V dropped 4 bases and J dropped 8 bases, with 29 bases sitting between them. The chain's CDR3 is CASSGHLGGAVSDWGYTF. The CDR3 region has the DNA TGTGCCAGCAGTGGCCATCTCGGAGGGGCAGTTTCCGATTGGGGCTACACCTTC.

This chain joins TRBV7-8 and TRBJ2-7, with D hard to call. V was shortened by 0 bases and J by 2 bases, with 8 bases between the two germline ends. The CDR3 totals 14 residues. Germline CDR1 SGHVS, CDR2 FQNEAQ. CDR3 nucleotide sequence: TGTGCCAGCAGCTTAGCACACCTCACCTACGAGCAGTACTTC. This gives the protein CASSLAHLTYEQYF.

The chain combines TRBV11-2 with TRBJ2-3; TRBD2 agrees at 14 bases. Germline V gene sequence: CDR1 SGHAT, CDR2 FQNNGV. Losses at the gene ends were 3 bases for V and 1 base for J; bases not matched to a gene: 6. The length of the CDR3 is 18 residues. CDR3 sequence: CASSFGLAGGFRTDTQYF. The DNA for the CDR3 is TGTGCCAGCAGCTTCGGACTAGCGGGGGGTTTTCGCACAGATACGCAGTATTTT.

The V call is TRBV9, the J call TRBJ2-1, with 8 nucleotides matching TRBD1. This CDR3 is 15 amino acids long. J was trimmed by 4 bases and V by 2 bases; bases with no gene match: 5. Germline CDR1 reads SGDLS; CDR2 reads YYNGEE. The CDR3 DNA follows: TGTGCCAGCAGCGTGGGACAGGCGCCATACAATGAGCAGTTCTTC. This sequence encodes CASSVGQAPYNEQFF.

Only one count was recorded for this clone. The V and J genes are TRBV5-1 and TRBJ1-3, with 12 bases aligning to TRBD1. V shed 0 bases, J shed 0 bases, and the junction held 4 bases outside the gene matches. CDR1 and CDR2 from the germline V gene are SGHRS and YFSETQ. The CDR3 loop spans 18 amino acids. The CDR3 nucleotides are TGCGCCAGCAGCTTGGCGGGGACAGGGGGCGGCTCTGGAAACACCATATATTTT. This codes for CASSLAGTGGGSGNTIYF.

The chain uses TRBV4-2 and TRBJ2-5, with 15 bases identical to TRBD2. After removal of 2 bases from V and 2 bases from J, the junction contained 6 bases not matched to a gene. The germline gives CDR1 LGHNA, CDR2 YNFKEQ. CDR3 length equals 18 residues. The CDR3 is CASSQFLGLAGGQETQYF. Here the CDR3 DNA reads TGTGCCAGCAGCCAATTCCTAGGACTAGCGGGGGGGCAAGAGACCCAGTACTTC.

The V call is TRBV7-9, the J call TRBJ2-1; 14 bases are shared with TRBD2. The germline gives CDR1 SEHNR, CDR2 FQNEAQ (reference sequence). The CDR3 covers 15 residues. Losses at the gene ends were 2 bases for V and 15 bases for J; bases not matched to a gene: 9. The CDR3 loop is CASSLYETSGGAGFF. The DNA for the CDR3 is TGTGCCAGCAGCTTATACGAGACTAGCGGGGGGGCTGGGTTCTTC.

The chain employs TRBV11-3 and TRBJ2-7; a possible D gene is TRBD2 (7 bases). V shed 4 bases and J shed 2 bases, with 15 bases lying between them. This CDR3 contains 15 residues. The germline gives CDR1 SGHNT, CDR2 YENEEA. In DNA, the CDR3 is TGTGCCAGCAGCTCCTGGGAGGGGGGGGCCTACGAGCAGTACTTC. This sequence encodes CASSSWEGGAYEQYF.

This clone appeared once. The chain links TRBV10-3 to TRBJ2-1, with 11 bases lining up with TRBD2. The V segment lost 2 bases and the J segment 5 bases; nucleotides outside the gene matches: 2. Germline V CDR1 and CDR2: ENHRY, SYGVKD. This CDR3 comprises 15 residues. The CDR3 nucleotides read TGTGCCATCAGTGAGCTAGCGGGGGGCGACAATGAGCAGTTCTTC. As protein: CAISELAGGDNEQFF.